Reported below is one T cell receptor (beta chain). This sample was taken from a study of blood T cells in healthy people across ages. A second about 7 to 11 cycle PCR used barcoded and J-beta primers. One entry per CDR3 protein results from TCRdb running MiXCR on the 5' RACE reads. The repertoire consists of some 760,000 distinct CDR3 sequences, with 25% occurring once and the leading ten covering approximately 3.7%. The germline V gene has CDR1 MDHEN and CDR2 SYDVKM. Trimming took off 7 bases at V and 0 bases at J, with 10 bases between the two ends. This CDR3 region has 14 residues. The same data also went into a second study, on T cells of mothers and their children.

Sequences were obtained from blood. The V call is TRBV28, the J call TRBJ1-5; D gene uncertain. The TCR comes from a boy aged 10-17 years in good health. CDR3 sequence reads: CASTYWSSNQPQHF. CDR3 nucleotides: TGTGCCAGCACTTACTGGTCTAGCAATCAGCCCCAGCATTTT.